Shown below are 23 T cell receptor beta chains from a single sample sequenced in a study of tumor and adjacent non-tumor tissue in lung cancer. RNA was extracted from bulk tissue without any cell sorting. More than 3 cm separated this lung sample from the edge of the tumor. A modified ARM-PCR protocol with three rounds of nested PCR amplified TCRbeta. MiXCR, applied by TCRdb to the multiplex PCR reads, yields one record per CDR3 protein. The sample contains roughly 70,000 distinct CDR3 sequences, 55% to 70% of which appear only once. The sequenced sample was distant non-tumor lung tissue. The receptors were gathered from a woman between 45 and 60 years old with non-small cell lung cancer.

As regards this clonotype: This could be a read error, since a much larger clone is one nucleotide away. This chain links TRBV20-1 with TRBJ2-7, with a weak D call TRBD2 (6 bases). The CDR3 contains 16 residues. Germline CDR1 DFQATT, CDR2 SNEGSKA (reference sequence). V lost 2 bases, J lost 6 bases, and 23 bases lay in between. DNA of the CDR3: TGCAGTGCTAGAACCAAACCGGGACTCCAGTCGGGCGAGCAGTACTTC. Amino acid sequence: CSARTKPGLQSGEQYF.

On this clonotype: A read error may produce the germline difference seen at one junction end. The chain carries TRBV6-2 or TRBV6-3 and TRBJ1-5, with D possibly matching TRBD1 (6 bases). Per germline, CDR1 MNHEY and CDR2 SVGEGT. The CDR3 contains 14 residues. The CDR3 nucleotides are TGTGCCGGCAGACTGGGGGGCTCCAATCAGCCCCAGCATTTT. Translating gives CAGRLGGSNQPQHF.

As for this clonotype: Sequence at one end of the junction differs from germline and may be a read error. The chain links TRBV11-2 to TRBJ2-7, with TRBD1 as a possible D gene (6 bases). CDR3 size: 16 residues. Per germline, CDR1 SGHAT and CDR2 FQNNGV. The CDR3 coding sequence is TGTGCCAGCACCCCGGTCTGGGGGCAGGGCTCCTGCGAGCAGTACTTC. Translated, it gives CASTPVWGQGSCEQYF.

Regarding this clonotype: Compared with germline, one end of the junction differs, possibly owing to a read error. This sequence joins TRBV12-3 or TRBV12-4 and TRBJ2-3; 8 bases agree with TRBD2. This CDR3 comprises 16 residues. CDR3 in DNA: TGTACCAGCAGTTTAGATACTAGCGGATCCACAGATATGCAGTATTTT. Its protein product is CTSSLDTSGSTDMQYF.

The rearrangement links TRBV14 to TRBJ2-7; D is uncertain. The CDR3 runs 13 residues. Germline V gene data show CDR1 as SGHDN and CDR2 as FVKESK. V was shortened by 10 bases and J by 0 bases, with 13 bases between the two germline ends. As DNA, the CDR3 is TGTGCCAACACCCAAGGACGCTCCTACGAGCAGTACTTC. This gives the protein CANTQGRSYEQYF.

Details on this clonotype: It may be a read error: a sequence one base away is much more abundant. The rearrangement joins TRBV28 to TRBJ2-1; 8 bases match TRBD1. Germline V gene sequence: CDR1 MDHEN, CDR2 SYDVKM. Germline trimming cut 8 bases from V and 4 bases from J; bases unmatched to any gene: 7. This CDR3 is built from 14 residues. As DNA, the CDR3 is TGTGCCAGCGGCGGGACAGGACCTTACAATGAGCAGTTCTTC. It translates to CASGGTGPYNEQFF.

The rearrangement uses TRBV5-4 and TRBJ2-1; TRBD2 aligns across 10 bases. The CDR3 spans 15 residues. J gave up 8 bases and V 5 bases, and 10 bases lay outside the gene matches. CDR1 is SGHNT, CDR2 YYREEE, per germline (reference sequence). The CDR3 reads CASRLGLAHYHEQFF. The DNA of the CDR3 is TGTGCCAGCAGGCTGGGACTAGCGCATTACCATGAGCAGTTCTTC.

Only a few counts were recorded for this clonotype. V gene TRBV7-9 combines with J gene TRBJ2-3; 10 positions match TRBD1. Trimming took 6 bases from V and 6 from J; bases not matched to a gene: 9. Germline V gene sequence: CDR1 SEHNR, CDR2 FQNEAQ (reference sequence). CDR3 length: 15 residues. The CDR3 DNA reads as TGTGCCAGCAGACAACGGACAGGGGGGGAGGATACGCAGTATTTT. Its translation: CASRQRTGGEDTQYF.

The CDR3 DNA reads as TGCAGTGCTAGAATTAGAGACATGGGTTACAATGAGCAGTTCTTC. It yields the protein CSARIRDMGYNEQFF. The V and J genes are TRBV20-1 and TRBJ2-1; no clear D gene. The CDR3 extends over 15 amino acids. Germline values: CDR1 DFQATT, CDR2 SNEGSKA (reference sequence). Trimming removed 2 bases from V and 4 bases from J, with 15 bases in between.

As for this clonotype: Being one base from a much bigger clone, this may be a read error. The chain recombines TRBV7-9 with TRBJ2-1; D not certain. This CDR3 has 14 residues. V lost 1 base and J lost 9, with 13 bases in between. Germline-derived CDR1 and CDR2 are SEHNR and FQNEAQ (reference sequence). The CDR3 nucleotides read TGTGCCAGCAGCTTAGAGATCGCGGTGGCTGAGCAGTTCTTC. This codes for CASSLEIAVAEQFF.

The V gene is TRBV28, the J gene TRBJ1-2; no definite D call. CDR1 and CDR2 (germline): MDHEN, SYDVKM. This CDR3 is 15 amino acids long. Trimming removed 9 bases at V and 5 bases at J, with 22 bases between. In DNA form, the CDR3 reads TGTGCCAGTAGTATCCCAGTCATCTCAGAGTATGGCTACACCTTC. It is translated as CASSIPVISEYGYTF.

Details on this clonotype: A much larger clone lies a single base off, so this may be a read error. The CDR3 sequence: CASRSGTGSTGELFF. The CDR3 bases are TGTGCCAGCAGGTCCGGGACAGGGTCTACCGGGGAGCTGTTTTTT. This chain connects TRBV13 to TRBJ2-2; 9 nucleotides line up with TRBD1. CDR1 and CDR2 (germline): PRHDT, FYEKMQ (reference sequence). V lost 6 bases and J lost 5; bases outside the gene matches: 7. This CDR3 region has 15 residues.

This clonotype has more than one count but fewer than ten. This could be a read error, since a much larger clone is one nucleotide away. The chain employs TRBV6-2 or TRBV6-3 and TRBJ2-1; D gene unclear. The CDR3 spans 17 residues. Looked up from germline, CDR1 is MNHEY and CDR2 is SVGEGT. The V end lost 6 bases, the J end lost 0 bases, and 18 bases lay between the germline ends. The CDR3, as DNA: TGTGCCAGCAGACCGGACGGACGGAAAAACTCCTACAATGAGCAGTTCTTC. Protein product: CASRPDGRKNSYNEQFF.

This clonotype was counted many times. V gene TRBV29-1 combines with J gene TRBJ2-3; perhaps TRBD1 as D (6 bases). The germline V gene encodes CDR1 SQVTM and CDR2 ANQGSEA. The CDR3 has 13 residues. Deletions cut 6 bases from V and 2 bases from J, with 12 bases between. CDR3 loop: CSVSGVDTDTQYF. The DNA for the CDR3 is TGCAGCGTGTCAGGGGTGGACACAGATACGCAGTATTTT.

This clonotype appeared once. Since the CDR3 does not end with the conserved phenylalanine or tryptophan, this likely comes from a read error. The CDR3 protein is CSARRWVGETQYI. The DNA of the CDR3 is TGCAGTGCCAGACGGTGGGTCGGAGAGACCCAGTACATC. This chain uses TRBV20-1 with TRBJ2-5; D is unresolved. The length of the CDR3 is 13 residues. Germline CDR1 is DFQATT and CDR2 is SNEGSKA (reference sequence). V lost 6 bases, J lost 4 bases, and 15 bases lay in between.

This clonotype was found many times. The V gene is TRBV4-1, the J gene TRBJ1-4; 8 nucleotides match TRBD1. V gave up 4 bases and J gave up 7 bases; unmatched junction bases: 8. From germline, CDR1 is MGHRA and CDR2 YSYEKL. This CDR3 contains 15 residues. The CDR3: CASSPLQGVGEKLFF. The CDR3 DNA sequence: TGCGCCAGCAGCCCCTTACAGGGGGTGGGTGAAAAACTGTTTTTT.

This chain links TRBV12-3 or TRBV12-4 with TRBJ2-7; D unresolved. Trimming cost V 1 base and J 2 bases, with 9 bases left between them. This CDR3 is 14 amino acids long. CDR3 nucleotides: TGTGCCAGCAGTTTAGTGGGATGTGCCTACGAGCAGTACTTC. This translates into CASSLVGCAYEQYF.

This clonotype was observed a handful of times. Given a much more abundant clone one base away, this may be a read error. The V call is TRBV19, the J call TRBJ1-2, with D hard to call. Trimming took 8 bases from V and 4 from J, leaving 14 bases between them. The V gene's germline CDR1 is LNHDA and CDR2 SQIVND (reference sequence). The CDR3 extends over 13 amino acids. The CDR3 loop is CASRGIDVYGYTF. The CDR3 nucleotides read TGTGCCAGTCGTGGGATAGACGTCTATGGCTACACCTTC.

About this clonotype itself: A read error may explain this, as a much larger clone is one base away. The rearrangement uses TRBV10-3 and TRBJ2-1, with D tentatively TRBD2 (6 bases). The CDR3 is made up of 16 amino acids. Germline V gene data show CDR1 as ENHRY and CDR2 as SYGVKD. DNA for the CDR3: TGTGCCATCAGTGAAAATAGCGGTAGCTCCTACAATGAGCAGTCCTTC. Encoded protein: CAISENSGSSYNEQSF.

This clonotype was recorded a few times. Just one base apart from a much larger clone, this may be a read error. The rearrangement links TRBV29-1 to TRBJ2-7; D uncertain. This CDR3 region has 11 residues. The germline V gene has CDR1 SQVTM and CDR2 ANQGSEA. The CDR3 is CSVEVAAEQCF. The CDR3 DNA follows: TGCAGCGTTGAGGTTGCGGCCGAGCAGTGCTTC.

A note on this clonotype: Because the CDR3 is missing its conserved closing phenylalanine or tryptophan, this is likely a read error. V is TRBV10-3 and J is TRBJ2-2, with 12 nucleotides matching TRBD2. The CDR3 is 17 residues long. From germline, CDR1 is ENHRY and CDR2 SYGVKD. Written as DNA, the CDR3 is TGTGCCATCACCCAGAGACTAGCGGGGGCAGACACCCGGGAGCTGTTTTCT. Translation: CAITQRLAGADTRELFS.

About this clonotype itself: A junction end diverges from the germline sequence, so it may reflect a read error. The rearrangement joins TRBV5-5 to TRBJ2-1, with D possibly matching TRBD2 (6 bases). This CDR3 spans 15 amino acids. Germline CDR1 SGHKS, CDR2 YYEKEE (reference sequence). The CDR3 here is CVSSCTSHPYNEQFF. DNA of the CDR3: TGTGTCAGCAGCTGTACTAGCCACCCCTACAATGAGCAGTTCTTC.

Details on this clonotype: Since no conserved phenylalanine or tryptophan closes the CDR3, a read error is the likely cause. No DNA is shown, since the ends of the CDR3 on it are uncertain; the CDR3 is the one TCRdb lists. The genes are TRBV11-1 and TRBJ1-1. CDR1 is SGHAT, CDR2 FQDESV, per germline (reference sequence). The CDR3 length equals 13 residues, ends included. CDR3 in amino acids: CTSSLEQDTEASL.